The 9 T cell receptor beta chains below all came from one sample that was sequenced in a study of cytomegalovirus exposure and HLA in healthy donors (dated by TCRdb to the late 2010s). Library creation used the immunoSEQ multiplex PCR assay. TCRdb took this table from immuneACCESS and kept in-frame rearrangements with V and J called. Such tables lack part of the clones; where checked against another copy, unresolved V genes explain under half of the gap, and the rest is unexplained. Present in this sample are about 84,000 clones, approximately 91% of which were seen just once. The ten largest clones capture 2.1% of the sample. Sequencing was performed on PBMCs. Receptors were obtained from a man aged 25-45 years in good health and CMV-seronegative.

V and J are TRBV19 and TRBJ1-5, with 7 bases that match TRBD1. The CDR3 spans 13 residues. V dropped 7 bases and J dropped 2; count of bases not matched to a gene: 2. In germline, CDR1 is LNHDA, CDR2 SQIVND (reference sequence). CDR3 in DNA: TGTGCCAGTATCGACAGGGGCAATCAGCCCCAGCATTTT. Its translation: CASIDRGNQPQHF.

Comment on this clone: Other DNA sequences of this sample code for an identical CDR3. The CDR3 nucleotides are TGCGCCAGCAGGCCAGTGGGCGGGGGTGGAGATACGCAGTATTTT. It translates to CASRPVGGGGDTQYF. The chain joins TRBV5-1 to TRBJ2-3; 7 positions match TRBD2. From germline, CDR1 is SGHRS and CDR2 YFSETQ. The CDR3 is 15 residues long. The V segment lost 5 bases and the J segment 5 bases; nucleotides outside the gene matches: 11.

At least ten counts were recorded for this clone. The chain carries TRBV2 and TRBJ1-2; tentatively, D is TRBD1 (6 bases). Germline CDR1 and CDR2: SNHLY and FYNNEI. The V end was cut by 7 bases, the J end by 7 bases, with 16 bases between. CDR3 length equals 13 residues. The CDR3 sequence is CASNPDRGRGYTF. In DNA form, the CDR3 reads TGTGCCAGCAATCCGGACAGAGGACGTGGCTACACCTTC.

The chain uses TRBV27 and TRBJ1-4; maybe TRBD1 (5 bases). This CDR3 is 16 amino acids long. Germline CDR1 and CDR2: MNHEY and SMNVEV (reference sequence). V was clipped by 5 bases and J by 8 bases, with 21 bases between them. This CDR3 reads CASSPLTTGGREKLFF. The DNA for the CDR3 is TGTGCCAGCAGTCCCTTGACAACGGGGGGTAGGGAAAAACTGTTTTTT.

This chain joins TRBV13 and TRBJ2-7; no firm D call. The CDR3 runs 12 residues. V was pared by 1 base and J by 7 bases, with 8 bases between. Germline CDR1 reads PRHDT; CDR2 reads FYEKMQ (reference sequence). CDR3 loop: CASSLDRTEQYF. CDR3 sequence (DNA): TGTGCCAGCAGCTTAGATCGAACAGAGCAGTACTTC.

The chain couples TRBV7-2 to TRBJ2-7, with a weak D call TRBD1 (5 bases). V gave up 1 base and J gave up 4 bases, with 14 bases separating them. Germline-derived CDR1 and CDR2 are SGHTA and FQGNSA. CDR3 length: 15 amino acids. The CDR3: CASSLDAGIVYEQYF. The CDR3 DNA reads TGTGCCAGCAGCTTAGATGCAGGGATCGTATACGAGCAGTACTTC.

V usage is TRBV5-1 and J usage is TRBJ1-4, with 12 positions matching TRBD1. This CDR3 region has 16 residues. Germline V gene sequence: CDR1 SGHRS, CDR2 YFSETQ. V lost 0 bases, J lost 10 bases, and 7 bases stayed unmatched. The CDR3, as DNA: TGCGCCAGCAGCTTGGGGGGACAGGGGGCGCAGCGAAAACTGTTTTTT. Translating it yields CASSLGGQGAQRKLFF.

J is TRBJ1-1 and V is TRBV11-3; D gene unclear. The germline CDR1 and CDR2 sequences are SGHNT and YENEEA. The CDR3 runs 13 residues. V was cut by 4 bases and J by 4 bases, with 10 bases left in between. The CDR3 loop reads CASSSERGTEAFF. CDR3 DNA sequence: TGTGCCAGCAGCTCGGAGCGGGGCACTGAAGCTTTCTTT.

The J gene is TRBJ2-7, the V gene TRBV5-6; D gene uncertain. Looked up from germline, CDR1 is SGHDT and CDR2 is YYEEEE. Trimming took off 3 bases at V and 7 bases at J, with 20 bases between the two ends. The CDR3 contains 15 residues. Here the CDR3 reads CASSSLSEPAWEQYF. Here the CDR3 DNA reads TGTGCCAGCAGCTCGTTATCAGAACCCGCCTGGGAGCAGTACTTC.